This T cell receptor beta chain was identified during a study of T cells after yellow fever vaccination. Conversion of TCR transcripts into cDNA relied on 5'RACE template switching, which added a universal primer site and UMIs. TCRdb re-called the 5' RACE reads with MiXCR, one entry per CDR3 protein. This table holds fewer than 400,000 distinct CDR3 sequences, around 6.5% found once. V dropped 2 bases and J dropped 0 bases, with 8 bases sitting between them. The CDR3 runs to 15 residues. Study findings and constraints: Clones that expanded after primary vaccination mostly reappeared after the booster (roughly 96% CD4, about 89% CD8). Only a minor proportion of clonotypes was detected across both CD4 and CD8 compartments.

This clonotype was seen more than once but under ten times. The antigen is undetermined. This clonotype was sampled from a young man who received the YFV17D yellow fever vaccine. The sample here was PBMCs, taken 5 days after the yellow fever booster vaccination. The chain couples TRBV12-3 or TRBV12-4 to TRBJ2-1, with D hard to call. The CDR3 is CASSLQRSSYNEQFF. CDR3 coding DNA: TGTGCCAGCAGTTTACAGCGATCCTCCTACAATGAGCAGTTCTTC.